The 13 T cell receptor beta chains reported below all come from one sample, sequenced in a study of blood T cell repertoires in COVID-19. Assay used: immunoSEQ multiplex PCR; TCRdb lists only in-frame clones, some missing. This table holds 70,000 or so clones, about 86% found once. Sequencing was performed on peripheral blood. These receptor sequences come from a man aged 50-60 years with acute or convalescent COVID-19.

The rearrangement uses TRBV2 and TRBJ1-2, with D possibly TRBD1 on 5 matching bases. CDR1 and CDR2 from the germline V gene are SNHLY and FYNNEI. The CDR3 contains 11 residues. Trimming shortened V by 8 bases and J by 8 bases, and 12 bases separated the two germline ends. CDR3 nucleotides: TGTGCCAGCGGGCAGGGAGGAGGCTACACCTTC. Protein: CASGQGGGYTF.

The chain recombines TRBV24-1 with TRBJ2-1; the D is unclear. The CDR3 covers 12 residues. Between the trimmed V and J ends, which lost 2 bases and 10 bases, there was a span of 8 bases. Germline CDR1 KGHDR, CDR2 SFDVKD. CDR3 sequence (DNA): TGTGCCACCAGTGATTCGCCCCGGGAGCAGTTCTTC. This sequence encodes CATSDSPREQFF.

This CDR3 reads CASSTDREAPVKLFF. The CDR3 coding sequence is TGCGCCAGCAGCACGGACAGGGAGGCTCCGGTAAAGCTGTTTTTT. The gene calls are TRBV5-1 and TRBJ2-2, with 8 bases lining up with TRBD1. After removal of 4 bases from V and 12 bases from J, the junction contained 14 bases not matched to a gene. There are 15 residues in the CDR3. The germline gives CDR1 SGHRS, CDR2 YFSETQ. The full variable domain, in which reference TRBV5-1 and TRBJ2-2 provide the parts outside the CDR3, is KAGVTQTPRYLIKTRGQQVTLSCSPISGHRSVSWYQQTPGQGLQFLFEYFSETQRNKGNFPGRFSGRQFSNSRSEMNVSTLELGDSALYLCASSTDREAPVKLFFGEGSRLTVL.

This CDR3 reads CASSPGQEAWKTQYF. The CDR3 region has the DNA TGTGCCAGCAGCCCGGGACAGGAGGCATGGAAGACCCAGTACTTC. The chain links TRBV3-1 (or the pseudogene TRBV3-2) to TRBJ2-5; 8 nucleotides match TRBD1. The CDR3 covers 15 residues. V lost 4 bases and J lost 6; bases outside the gene matches: 10. From germline, CDR1 is LGHDT and CDR2 YNNKEL (reference sequence).

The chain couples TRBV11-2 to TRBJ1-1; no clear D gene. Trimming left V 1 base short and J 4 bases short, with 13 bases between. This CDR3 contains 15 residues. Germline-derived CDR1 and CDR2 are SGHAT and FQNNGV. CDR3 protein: CASSLGLGGSTEAFF. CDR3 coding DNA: TGTGCCAGCAGCTTAGGCCTAGGAGGGAGCACTGAAGCTTTCTTT. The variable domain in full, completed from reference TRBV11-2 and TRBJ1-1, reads EAGVAQSPRYKIIEKRQSVAFWCNPISGHATLYWYQQILGQGPKLLIQFQNNGVVDDSQLPKDRFSAERLKGVDSTLKIQPAKLEDSAVYLCASSLGLGGSTEAFFGQGTRLTVV.

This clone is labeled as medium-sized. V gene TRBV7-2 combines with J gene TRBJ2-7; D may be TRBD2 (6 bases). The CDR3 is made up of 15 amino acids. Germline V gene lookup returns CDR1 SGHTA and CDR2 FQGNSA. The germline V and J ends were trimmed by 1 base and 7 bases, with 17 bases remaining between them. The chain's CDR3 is CASSLGLGGSLEQYF. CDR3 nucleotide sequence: TGTGCCAGCAGCTTAGGCCTTGGAGGGTCTTTGGAGCAGTACTTC.

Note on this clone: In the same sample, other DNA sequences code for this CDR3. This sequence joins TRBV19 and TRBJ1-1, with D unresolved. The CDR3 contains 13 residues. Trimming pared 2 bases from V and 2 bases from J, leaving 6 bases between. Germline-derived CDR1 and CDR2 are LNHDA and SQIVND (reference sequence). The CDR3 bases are TGTGCCAGTAGTATAAGCGTAAACACTGAAGCTTTCTTT. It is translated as CASSISVNTEAFF.

The CDR3 coding sequence is TGCGCCAGCAGCTTGGGGAGAGGACTGCTAACCTACGAGCAGTACTTC. Translated: CASSLGRGLLTYEQYF. The chain recombines TRBV5-1 with TRBJ2-7; the D gene is possibly TRBD2 (5 bases). Per germline, CDR1 SGHRS and CDR2 YFSETQ. The CDR3 extends over 16 amino acids. Between the trimmed V and J ends, which lost 0 bases and 2 bases, there was a span of 15 bases.

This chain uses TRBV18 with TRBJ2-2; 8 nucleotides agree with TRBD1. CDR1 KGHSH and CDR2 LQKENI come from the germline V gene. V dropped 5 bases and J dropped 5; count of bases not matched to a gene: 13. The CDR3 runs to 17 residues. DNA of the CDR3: TGTGCCAGCTCATGGGACCCCGGGACAGGAAATACCGGGGAGCTGTTTTTT. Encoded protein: CASSWDPGTGNTGELFF.

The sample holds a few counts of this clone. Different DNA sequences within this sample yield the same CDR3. The CDR3 bases are TGTGCCAGCAGTGTAGAAAGAGGGAATCAGCCCCAGCATTTT. It yields the protein CASSVERGNQPQHF. The chain uses TRBV2 and TRBJ1-5; D gene uncertain. Between the trimmed V and J ends, which lost 4 bases and 4 bases, there was a span of 11 bases. Germline values: CDR1 SNHLY, CDR2 FYNNEI. This CDR3 is 14 amino acids long.

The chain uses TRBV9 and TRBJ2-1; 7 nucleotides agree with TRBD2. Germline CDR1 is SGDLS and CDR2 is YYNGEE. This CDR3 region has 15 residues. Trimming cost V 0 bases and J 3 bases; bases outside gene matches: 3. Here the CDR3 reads CASSVAGGYYNEQFF. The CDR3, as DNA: TGTGCCAGCAGCGTAGCGGGGGGTTACTACAATGAGCAGTTCTTC.

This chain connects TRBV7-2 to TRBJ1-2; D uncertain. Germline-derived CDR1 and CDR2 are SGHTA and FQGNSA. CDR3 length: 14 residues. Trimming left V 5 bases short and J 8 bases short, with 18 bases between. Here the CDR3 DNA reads TGTGCCAGCAGCCTCTGGGGTGGGGAGGTGGGCTACACCTTC. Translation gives CASSLWGGEVGYTF.

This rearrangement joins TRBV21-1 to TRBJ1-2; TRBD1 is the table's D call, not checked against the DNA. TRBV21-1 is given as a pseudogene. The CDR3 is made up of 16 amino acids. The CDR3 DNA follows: TGTGCCAGCAGCAAAGTTGGACAGGGCGAAGACTATGGCTACACCTTC. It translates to CASSKVGQGEDYGYTF.